This T cell receptor beta chain was profiled in a study of regulatory T cells in long-lasting Graves disease. Study observations and caveats: Clonotypes that were public and shared totalled approximately 3,000 in persistent patients versus 800 to 1,000 in new patients. Among samples with persistent disease, TRBV28, TRBJ1-2 and TRBJ2-5 were favored.

Turning to this clonotype: What it recognizes is unknown.

With iRepertoire HTBI primers and Arm-PCR of CDR3 regions, TCR beta libraries were built. TCRdb ran MiXCR on the multiplex PCR reads and lists one entry per CDR3 protein. Counted here are hundreds of thousands of distinct CDR3 sequences, about a sixth occurring once; the ten biggest clones make up about 10%. Time point of the sample: newly diagnosed GD, antithyroid drugs for less than 3 months. The TCR library was made from RNA that had been extracted from PBMCs in TRIzol. Germline CDR1 MNHNS, CDR2 SASEGT. The V and J ends lost 6 bases and 6 bases respectively, with 17 bases between them. CDR3 length: 14 amino acids. The same sample was also studied in work on T cells in Graves' hyperthyroidism and ophthalmopathy. That report adds: Peripheral blood also featured most of the thyroid clonotypes expanded above 0.001. A model of 13 V-J pairs discriminated ophthalmopathy from stable hyperthyroidism.

The V call is TRBV6-1, the J call TRBJ1-1; D call uncertain. The TCR sequence derives from a woman in her twenties or thirties with Graves disease. Sequenced material: peripheral blood mononuclear cells (PBMCs), taken at new diagnosis, from a patient treated with antithyroid drugs. For the CDR3, the DNA is TGTGCCAGCAGCCGCCCTGGGAGCGGACCTGAAGCTTTCTTT. It is translated as CASSRPGSGPEAFF.